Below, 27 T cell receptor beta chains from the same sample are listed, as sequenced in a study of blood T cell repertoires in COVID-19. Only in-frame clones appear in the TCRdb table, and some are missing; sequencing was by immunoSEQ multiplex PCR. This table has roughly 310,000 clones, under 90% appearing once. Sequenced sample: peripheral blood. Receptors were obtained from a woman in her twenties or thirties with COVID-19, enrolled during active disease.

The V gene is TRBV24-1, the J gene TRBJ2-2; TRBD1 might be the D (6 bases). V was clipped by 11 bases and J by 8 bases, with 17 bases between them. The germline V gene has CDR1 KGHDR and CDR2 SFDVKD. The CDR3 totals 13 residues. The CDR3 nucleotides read TGTGCCATATCCGGACAGTCTTATGGGGAGCTGTTTTTT. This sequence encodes CAISGQSYGELFF.

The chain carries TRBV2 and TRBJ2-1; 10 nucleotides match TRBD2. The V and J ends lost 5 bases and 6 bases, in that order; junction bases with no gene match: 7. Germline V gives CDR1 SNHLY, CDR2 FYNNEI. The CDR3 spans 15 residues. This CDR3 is CASSNLAGESNEQFF. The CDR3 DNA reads TGTGCCAGCAGTAATCTAGCGGGAGAGAGCAATGAGCAGTTCTTC.

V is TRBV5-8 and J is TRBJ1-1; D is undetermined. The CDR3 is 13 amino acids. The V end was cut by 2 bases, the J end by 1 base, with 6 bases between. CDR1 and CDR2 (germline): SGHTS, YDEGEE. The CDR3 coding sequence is TGTGCCAGCAGCTTTTTGAGGAACACTGAAGCTTTCTTT. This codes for CASSFLRNTEAFF.

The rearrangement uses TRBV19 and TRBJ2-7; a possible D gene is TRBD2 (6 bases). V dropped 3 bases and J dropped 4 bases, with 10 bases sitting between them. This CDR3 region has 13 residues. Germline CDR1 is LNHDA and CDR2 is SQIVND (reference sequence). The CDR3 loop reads CASSILGTYEQYF. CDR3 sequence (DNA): TGTGCCAGTAGTATCCTCGGGACTTACGAGCAGTACTTC.

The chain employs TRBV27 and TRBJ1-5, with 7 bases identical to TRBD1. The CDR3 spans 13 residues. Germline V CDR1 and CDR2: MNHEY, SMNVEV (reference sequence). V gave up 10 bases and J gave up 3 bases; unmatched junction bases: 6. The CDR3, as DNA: TGTGCCACCGCCAGGGGGTACAATCAGCCCCAGCATTTT. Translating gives CATARGYNQPQHF.

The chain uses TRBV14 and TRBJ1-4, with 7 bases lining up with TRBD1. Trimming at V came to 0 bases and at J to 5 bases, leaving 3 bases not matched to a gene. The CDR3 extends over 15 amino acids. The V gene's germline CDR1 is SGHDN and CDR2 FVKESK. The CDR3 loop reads CASSQELTGNEKLFF. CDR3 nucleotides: TGTGCCAGCAGCCAAGAGTTGACAGGGAATGAAAAACTGTTTTTT. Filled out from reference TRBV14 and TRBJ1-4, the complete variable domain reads EAGVTQFPSHSVIEKGQTVTLRCDPISGHDNLYWYRRVMGKEIKFLLHFVKESKQDESGMPNNRFLAERTGGTYSTLKVQPAELEDSGVYFCASSQELTGNEKLFFGSGTQLSVL.

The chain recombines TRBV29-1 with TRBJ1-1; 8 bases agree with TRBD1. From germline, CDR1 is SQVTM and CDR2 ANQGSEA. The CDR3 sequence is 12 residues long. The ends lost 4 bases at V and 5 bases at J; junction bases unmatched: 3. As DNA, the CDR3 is TGCAGCGTTGCAGGGGGCAAGACTGAAGCTTTCTTT. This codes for CSVAGGKTEAFF. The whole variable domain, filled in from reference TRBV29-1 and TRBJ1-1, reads SAVISQKPSRDICQRGTSLTIQCQVDSQVTMMFWYRQQPGQSLTLIATANQGSEATYESGFVIDKFPISRPNLTFSTLTVSNMSPEDSSIYLCSVAGGKTEAFFGQGTRLTVV.

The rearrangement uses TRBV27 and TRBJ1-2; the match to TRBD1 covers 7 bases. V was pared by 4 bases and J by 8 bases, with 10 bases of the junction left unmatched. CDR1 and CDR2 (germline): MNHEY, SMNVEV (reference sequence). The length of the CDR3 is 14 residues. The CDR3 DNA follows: TGTGCCAGCAGTTCAGATCCAGGGGGAGAAGGCTACACCTTC. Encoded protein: CASSSDPGGEGYTF.

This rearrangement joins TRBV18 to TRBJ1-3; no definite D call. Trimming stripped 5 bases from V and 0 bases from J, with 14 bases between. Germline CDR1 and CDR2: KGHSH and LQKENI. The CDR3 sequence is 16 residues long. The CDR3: CASSSSPGFSGNTIYF. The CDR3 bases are TGTGCCAGCTCATCCTCTCCGGGATTCTCTGGAAACACCATATATTTT.

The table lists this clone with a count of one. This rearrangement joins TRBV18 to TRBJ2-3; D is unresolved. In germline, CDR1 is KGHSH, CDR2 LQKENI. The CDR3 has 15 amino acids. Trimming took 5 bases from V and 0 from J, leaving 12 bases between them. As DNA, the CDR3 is TGTGCCAGCTCATTAGACACCCATAGCACAGATACGCAGTATTTT. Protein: CASSLDTHSTDTQYF.

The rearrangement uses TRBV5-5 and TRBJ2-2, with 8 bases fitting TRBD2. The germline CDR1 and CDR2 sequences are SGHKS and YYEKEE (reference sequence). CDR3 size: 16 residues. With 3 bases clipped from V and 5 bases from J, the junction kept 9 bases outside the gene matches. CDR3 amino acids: CASSYEREFWTGELFF. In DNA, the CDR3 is TGTGCCAGCAGCTATGAGCGGGAGTTTTGGACCGGGGAGCTGTTTTTT.

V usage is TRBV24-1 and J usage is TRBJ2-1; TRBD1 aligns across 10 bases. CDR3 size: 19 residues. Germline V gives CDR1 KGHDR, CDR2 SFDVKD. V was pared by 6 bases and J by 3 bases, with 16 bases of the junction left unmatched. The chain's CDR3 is CATSSRRDRGVPCYNEQFF. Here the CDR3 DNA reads TGTGCCACCAGTTCCCGCCGGGACAGGGGTGTCCCTTGCTACAATGAGCAGTTCTTC.

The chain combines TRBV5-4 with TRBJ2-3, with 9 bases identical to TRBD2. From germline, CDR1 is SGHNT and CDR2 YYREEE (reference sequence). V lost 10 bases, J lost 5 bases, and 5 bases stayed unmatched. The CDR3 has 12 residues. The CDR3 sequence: CAVPSGIDTQYF. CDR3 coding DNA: TGTGCCGTGCCTAGCGGGATAGATACGCAGTATTTT.

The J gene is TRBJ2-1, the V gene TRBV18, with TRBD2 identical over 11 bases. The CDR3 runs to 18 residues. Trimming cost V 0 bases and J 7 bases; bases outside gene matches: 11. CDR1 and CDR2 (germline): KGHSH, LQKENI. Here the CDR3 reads CASSPPSSLSGRGNEQFF. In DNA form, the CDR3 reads TGTGCCAGCTCACCACCGTCTTCTCTTAGCGGGAGGGGGAATGAGCAGTTCTTC.

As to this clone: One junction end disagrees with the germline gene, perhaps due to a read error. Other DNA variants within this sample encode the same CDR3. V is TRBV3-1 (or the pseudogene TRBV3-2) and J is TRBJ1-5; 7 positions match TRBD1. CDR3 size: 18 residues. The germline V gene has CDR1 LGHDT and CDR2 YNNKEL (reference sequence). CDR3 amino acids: CASSQAFGGQEDNQPQHF. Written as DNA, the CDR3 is TGTGCCAGCAGCCAGGCCTTTGGTGGACAGGAAGATAATCAGCCTCAGCATTTT.

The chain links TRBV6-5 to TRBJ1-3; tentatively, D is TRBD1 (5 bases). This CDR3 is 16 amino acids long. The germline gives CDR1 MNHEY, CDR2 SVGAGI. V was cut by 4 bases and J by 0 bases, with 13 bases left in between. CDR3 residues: CASSFRQSSSGNTIYF. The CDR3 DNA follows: TGTGCCAGCAGTTTCCGACAGTCGAGCTCTGGAAACACCATATATTTT.

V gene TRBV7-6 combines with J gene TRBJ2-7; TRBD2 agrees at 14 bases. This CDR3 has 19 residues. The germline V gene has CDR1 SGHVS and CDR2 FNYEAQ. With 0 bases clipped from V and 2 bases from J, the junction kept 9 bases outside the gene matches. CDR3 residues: CASSLAPPGLAGETYEQYF. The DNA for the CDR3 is TGTGCCAGCAGCTTAGCCCCACCGGGACTAGCGGGAGAGACCTACGAGCAGTACTTC.

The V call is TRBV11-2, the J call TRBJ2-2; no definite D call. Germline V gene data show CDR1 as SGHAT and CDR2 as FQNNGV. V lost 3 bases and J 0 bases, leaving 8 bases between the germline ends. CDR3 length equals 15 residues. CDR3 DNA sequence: TGTGCCAGCAGCTTCAGCAGGTCGAACACCGGGGAGCTGTTTTTT. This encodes CASSFSRSNTGELFF.

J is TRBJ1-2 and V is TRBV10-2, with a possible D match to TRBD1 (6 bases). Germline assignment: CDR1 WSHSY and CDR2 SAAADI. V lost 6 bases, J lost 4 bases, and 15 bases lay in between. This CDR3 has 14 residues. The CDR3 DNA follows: TGCGCCAGCAGAGGGGGGGGAACCCTCTATGGCTACACCTTC. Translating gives CASRGGGTLYGYTF.

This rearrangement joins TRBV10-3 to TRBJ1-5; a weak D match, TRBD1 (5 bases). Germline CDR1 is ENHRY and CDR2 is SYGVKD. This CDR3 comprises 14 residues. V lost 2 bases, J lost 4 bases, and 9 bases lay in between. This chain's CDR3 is CAISEQGRNQPQHF. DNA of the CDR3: TGTGCCATCAGTGAGCAGGGTAGGAATCAGCCCCAGCATTTT.

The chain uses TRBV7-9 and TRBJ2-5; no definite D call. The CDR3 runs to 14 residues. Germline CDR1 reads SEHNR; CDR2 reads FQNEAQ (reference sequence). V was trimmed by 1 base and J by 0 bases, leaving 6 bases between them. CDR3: CASSLGPYQETQYF. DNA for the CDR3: TGTGCCAGCAGCTTAGGTCCCTACCAAGAGACCCAGTACTTC. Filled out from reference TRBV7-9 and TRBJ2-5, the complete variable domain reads DTGVSQNPRHKITKRGQNVTFRCDPISEHNRLYWYRQTLGQGPEFLTYFQNEAQLEKSRLLSDRFSAERPKGSFSTLEIQRTEQGDSAMYLCASSLGPYQETQYFGPGTRLLVL.

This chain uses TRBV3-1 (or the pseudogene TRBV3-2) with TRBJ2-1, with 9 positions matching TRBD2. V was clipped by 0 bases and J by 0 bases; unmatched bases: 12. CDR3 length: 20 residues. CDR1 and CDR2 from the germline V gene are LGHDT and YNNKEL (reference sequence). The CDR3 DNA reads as TGTGCCAGCAGCCAAGATCTAGCGGGACCACAACGTAGCTCCTACAATGAGCAGTTCTTC. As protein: CASSQDLAGPQRSSYNEQFF.

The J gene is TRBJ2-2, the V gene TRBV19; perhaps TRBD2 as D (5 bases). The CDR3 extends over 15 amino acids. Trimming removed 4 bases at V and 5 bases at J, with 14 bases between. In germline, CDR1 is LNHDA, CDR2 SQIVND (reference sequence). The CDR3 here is CASSTQPTGTGELFF. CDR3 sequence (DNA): TGTGCCAGTAGTACCCAGCCGACGGGAACCGGGGAGCTGTTTTTT.

The CDR3 region has the DNA TGTGCCAGCAGTTATCTAGCGGGAGGGCCTTACGAGCAGTACTTC. Translated: CASSYLAGGPYEQYF. The chain joins TRBV6-2 or TRBV6-3 to TRBJ2-7, with TRBD2 matching 12 bases. The junction had 4 bases not matched to a gene; V was cut back by 3 bases and J by 4 bases. Looked up from germline, CDR1 is MNHEY and CDR2 is SVGEGT. This CDR3 is built from 15 residues.

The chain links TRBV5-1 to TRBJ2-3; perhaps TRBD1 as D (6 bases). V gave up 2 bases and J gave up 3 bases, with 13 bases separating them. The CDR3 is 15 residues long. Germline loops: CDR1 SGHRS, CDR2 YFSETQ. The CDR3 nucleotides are TGCGCCAGCAGCTTAGATTACAGGGAAACAGATACGCAGTATTTT. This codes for CASSLDYRETDTQYF.

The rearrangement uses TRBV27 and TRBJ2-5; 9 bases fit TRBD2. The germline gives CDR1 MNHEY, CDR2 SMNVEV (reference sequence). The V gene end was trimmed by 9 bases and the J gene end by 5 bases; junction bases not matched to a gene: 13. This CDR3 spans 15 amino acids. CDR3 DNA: TGTGCCAGACCGGGATTGACTAGCGGTAGGGAGACCCAGTACTTC. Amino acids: CARPGLTSGRETQYF.

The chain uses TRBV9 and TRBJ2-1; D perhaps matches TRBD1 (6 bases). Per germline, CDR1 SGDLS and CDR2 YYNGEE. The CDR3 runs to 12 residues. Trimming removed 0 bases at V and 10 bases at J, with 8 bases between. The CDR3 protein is CASSVVTGEQFF. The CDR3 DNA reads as TGTGCCAGCAGCGTAGTAACAGGGGAGCAGTTCTTC.